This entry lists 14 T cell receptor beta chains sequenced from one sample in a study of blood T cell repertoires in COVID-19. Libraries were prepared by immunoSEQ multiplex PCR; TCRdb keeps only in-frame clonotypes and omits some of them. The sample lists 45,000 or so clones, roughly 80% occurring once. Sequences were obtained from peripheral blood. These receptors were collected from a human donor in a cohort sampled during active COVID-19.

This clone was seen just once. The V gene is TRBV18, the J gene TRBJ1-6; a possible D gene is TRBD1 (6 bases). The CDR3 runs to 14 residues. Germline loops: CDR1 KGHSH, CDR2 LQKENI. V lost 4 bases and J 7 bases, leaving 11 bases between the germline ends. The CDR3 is CASSRAGDNSPLHF. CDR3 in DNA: TGTGCCAGCTCACGGGCAGGGGACAATTCACCCCTCCACTTT.

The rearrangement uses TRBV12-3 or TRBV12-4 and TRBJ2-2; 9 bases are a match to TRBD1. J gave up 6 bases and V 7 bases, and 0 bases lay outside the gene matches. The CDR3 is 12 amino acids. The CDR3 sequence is CASNRGPGELFF. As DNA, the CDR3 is TGTGCCAGCAACAGGGGGCCCGGGGAGCTGTTTTTT.

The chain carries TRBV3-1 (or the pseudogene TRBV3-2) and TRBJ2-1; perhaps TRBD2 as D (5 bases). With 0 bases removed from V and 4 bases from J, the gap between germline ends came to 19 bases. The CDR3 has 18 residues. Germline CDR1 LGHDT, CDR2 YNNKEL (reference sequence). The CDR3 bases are TGTGCCAGCAGCCAAGATTGGTCCCCCGAGGGATCGTACAATGAGCAGTTCTTC. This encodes CASSQDWSPEGSYNEQFF.

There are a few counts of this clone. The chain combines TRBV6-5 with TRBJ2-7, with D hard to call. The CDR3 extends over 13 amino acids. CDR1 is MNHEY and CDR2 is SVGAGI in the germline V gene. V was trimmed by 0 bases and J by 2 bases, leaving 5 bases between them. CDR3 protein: CASSYSSTYEQYF. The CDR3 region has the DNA TGTGCCAGCAGTTACTCTAGTACCTACGAGCAGTACTTC.

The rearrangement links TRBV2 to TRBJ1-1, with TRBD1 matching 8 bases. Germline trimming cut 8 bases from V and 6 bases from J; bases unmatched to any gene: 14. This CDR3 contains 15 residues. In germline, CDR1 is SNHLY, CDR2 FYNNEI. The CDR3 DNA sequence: TGTGCCAGCGTGGCCCAGGGGGCGTTCGACCCTGAAGCTTTCTTT. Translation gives CASVAQGAFDPEAFF.

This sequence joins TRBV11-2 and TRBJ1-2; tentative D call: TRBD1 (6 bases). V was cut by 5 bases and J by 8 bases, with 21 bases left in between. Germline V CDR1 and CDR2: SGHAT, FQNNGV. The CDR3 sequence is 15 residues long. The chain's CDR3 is CASSRASQGIRGYTF. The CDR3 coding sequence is TGTGCCAGCAGCCGAGCGTCACAGGGAATTAGGGGCTACACCTTC.

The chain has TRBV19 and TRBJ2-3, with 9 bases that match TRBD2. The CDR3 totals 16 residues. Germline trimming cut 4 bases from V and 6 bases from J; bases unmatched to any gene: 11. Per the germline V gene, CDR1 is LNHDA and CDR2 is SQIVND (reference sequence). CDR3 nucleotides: TGTGCCAGTAGTAGCAAACTAGCGGGCCGAACTGATACGCAGTATTTT. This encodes CASSSKLAGRTDTQYF.

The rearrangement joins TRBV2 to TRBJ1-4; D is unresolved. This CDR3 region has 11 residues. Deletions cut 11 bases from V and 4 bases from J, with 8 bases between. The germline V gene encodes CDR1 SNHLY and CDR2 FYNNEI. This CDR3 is CAGESNEKLFF. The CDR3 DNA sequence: TGTGCCGGAGAGAGTAATGAAAAACTGTTTTTT.

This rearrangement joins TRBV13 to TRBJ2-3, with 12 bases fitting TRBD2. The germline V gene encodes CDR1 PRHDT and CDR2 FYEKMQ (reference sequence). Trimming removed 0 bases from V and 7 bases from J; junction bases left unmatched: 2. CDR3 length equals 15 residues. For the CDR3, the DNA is TGTGCCAGCAGCTTAGGACTAGCGGGAGGATATACGCAGTATTTT. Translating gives CASSLGLAGGYTQYF.

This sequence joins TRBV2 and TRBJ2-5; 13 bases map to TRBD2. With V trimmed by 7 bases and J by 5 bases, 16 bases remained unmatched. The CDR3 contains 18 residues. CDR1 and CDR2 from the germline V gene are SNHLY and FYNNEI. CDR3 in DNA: TGTGCCAGCAACGGACTAGCGGGAGCCCCCCGGCCCGGGGAGACCCAGTACTTC. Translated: CASNGLAGAPRPGETQYF. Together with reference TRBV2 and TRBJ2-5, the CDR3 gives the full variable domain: EPEVTQTPSHQVTQMGQEVILRCVPISNHLYFYWYRQILGQKVEFLVSFYNNEISEKSEIFDDQFSVERPDGSNFTLKIRSTKLEDSAMYFCASNGLAGAPRPGETQYFGPGTRLLVL.

CDR3 protein: CASSTTGSPSYNEQFF. CDR3 in DNA: TGCGCCAGCAGCACAACAGGTTCCCCCTCCTACAATGAGCAGTTCTTC. The rearrangement uses TRBV5-1 and TRBJ2-1, with D possibly TRBD1 on 5 matching bases. The CDR3 spans 16 residues. V lost 4 bases to trimming and J lost 0 bases, with 14 bases between them. Germline V gene lookup returns CDR1 SGHRS and CDR2 YFSETQ.

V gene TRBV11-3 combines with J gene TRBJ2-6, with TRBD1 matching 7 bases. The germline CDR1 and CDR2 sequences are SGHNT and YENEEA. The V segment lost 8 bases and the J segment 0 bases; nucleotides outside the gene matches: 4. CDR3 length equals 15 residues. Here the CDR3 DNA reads TGTGCCAGCCACAGGGGCCTCTCTGGGGCCAACGTCCTGACTTTC. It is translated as CASHRGLSGANVLTF. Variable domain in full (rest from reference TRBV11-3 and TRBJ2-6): EAGVVQSPRYKIIEKKQPVAFWCNPISGHNTLYWYLQNLGQGPELLIRYENEEAVDDSQLPKDRFSAERLKGVDSTLKIQPAELGDSAVYLCASHRGLSGANVLTFGAGSRLTVL.

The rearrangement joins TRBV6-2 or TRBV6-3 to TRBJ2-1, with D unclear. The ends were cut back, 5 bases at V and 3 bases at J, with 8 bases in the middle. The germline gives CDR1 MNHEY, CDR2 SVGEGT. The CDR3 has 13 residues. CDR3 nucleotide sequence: TGTGCCAGCAGTCGGAGTAGCTACAATGAGCAGTTCTTC. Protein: CASSRSSYNEQFF.

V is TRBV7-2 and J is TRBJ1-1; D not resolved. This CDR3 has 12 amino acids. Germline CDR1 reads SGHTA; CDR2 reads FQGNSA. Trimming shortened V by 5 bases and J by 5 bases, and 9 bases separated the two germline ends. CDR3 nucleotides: TGTGCCAGCAGCCCTCCAGGAACTGAAGCTTTCTTT. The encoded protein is CASSPPGTEAFF.